The present T cell receptor (gamma chain) was sequenced within a study of gamma delta lymphoproliferative disorders and STAT genes. Across the study: At least 50 ng of genomic DNA went into each LymphoTrack Dx TCRG Assay library. The EuroClonality-NGS protocol was used to prepare delta libraries.

TCRdb re-processed the multiplex PCR reads via CATT. The sample consists of around 1,100 gamma-chain clones, about 20% of them appearing once. Germline values: CDR1 EGSNGY, CDR2 YDSYNSKV. The CDR3 extends over 12 amino acids. The V segment lost 6 bases and the J segment 6 bases; nucleotides outside the gene matches: 8. A remark on this clone: Its antigen is unknown.

Genomic DNA from isolated PBMCs served as the sequencing template. Healthy adult blood donors, age- and sex-matched, served as controls. Points from the study as a whole: Leukemic cells skewed toward terminal effectors, unlike likely varied control T cells.

The genes are TRGV2 and TRGJ1 or TRGJ2. TCRdb is silent on the J gene; assignment here came from matching the DNA to germline. This clonotype was obtained from a human donor in good health. Sequencing input: blood. The CDR3 region has the DNA TGTGCCACCTGGACGGGCGTTTATAAGAAACTCTTT. It translates to CATWTGVYKKLF.